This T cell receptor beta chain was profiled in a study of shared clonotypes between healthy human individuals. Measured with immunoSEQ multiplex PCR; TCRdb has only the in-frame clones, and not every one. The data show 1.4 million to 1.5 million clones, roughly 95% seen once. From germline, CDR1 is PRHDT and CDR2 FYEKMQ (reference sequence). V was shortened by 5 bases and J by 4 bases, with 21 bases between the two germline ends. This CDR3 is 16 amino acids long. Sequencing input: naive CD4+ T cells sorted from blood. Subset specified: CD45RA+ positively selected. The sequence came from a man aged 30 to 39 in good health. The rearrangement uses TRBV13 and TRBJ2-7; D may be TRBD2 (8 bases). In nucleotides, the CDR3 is TGTGCCAGCAGCCCCAGGGGGTTACTAGCGGATTACGAGCAGTACTTC. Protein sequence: CASSPRGLLADYEQYF.